Included here is one T cell receptor beta chain sequence, with context. Germline V gene data show CDR1 as LNHNV and CDR2 as YYDKDF (reference sequence). The CDR3 length is 14 residues. Unmatched junction bases numbered 8, after V lost 6 bases and J lost 8 bases. Repertoires were generated with immunoSEQ multiplex PCR, while TCRdb's copy carries only in-frame clones and drops some. The data hold 45,000 to 55,000 clones, with approximately 92% observed a single time. The sample originates from a study of T cell changes during pregnancy in multiple sclerosis. This sequence joins TRBV15 and TRBJ1-4, with 8 bases lining up with TRBD1. The specimen was CD4+ T cells from peripheral blood mononuclear cells, collected in the second trimester of pregnancy. The sequence came from a female donor in good health, enrolled as a control in a pregnancy study. CDR3 amino acids: CATSMDRDGEKLFF. The CDR3 DNA follows: TGTGCCACCAGTATGGACAGGGATGGAGAAAAACTGTTTTTT.